The 30 T cell receptor beta chains below were found in one sample sequenced in a study of blood T cells in healthy people across ages. Through a sample-barcoded 5' primer and a J-beta primer mix, a second PCR was run for roughly 6 to 11 cycles. TCRdb processed the 5' RACE reads anew with MiXCR; each CDR3 protein has one entry. Here the sample spans more than 550,000 distinct CDR3 sequences, about a fifth being singletons. The specimen was blood. The receptor source for this set is a man between 65 and 85 years old in good health.

A few counts support this clonotype. CDR3 region: CASSQVNPKWVNEQYV. The CDR3 DNA is TGCGCCAGCAGCCAAGTGAATCCTAAATGGGTCAACGAGCAGTACGTC. The chain has TRBV4-3 and TRBJ2-7; no clear D. The CDR3 is made up of 16 amino acids. Germline CDR1 and CDR2: LGHNA and YSLEER. V lost 1 base and J 5 bases, leaving 18 bases between the germline ends.

The chain joins TRBV29-1 to TRBJ2-1; possibly TRBD2 for D (6 bases). The DNA end favors TRBJ2-7, so the J call may be wrong. The germline V gene has CDR1 SQVTM and CDR2 ANQGSEA. The CDR3 covers 14 residues. CDR3 sequence: CSVKSSRGVYEQYF. Written as DNA, the CDR3 is TGCAGCGTTAAATCGAGTCGCGGGGTCTACGAGCAGTACTTC.

This clonotype was detected only a few times. The gene calls are TRBV5-1 and TRBJ2-7; D tentatively reads TRBD1 or TRBD2 (5 bases each). Looked up from germline, CDR1 is SGHRS and CDR2 is YFSETQ. Deletions cut 0 bases from V and 6 bases from J, with 13 bases between. CDR3 length: 14 amino acids. The CDR3, as DNA: TGCGCCAGCAGCTTGGTTTGGGGGTTTGGCGAGCAGTACGTC. Translated: CASSLVWGFGEQYV.

The table lists this clonotype with a few counts. V usage is TRBV20-1 and J usage is TRBJ1-1, with TRBD1 matching 9 bases. CDR1 DFQATT and CDR2 SNEGSKA come from the germline V gene (reference sequence). This CDR3 spans 14 amino acids. The V and J ends lost 2 bases and 1 base, in that order; junction bases with no gene match: 2. CDR3 region: CSARSGQGNTEAFF. The CDR3 nucleotides are TGCAGTGCTAGATCGGGACAGGGGAACACTGAAGCTTTCTTT.

V usage is TRBV20-1 and J usage is TRBJ2-3; TRBD2 agrees at 10 bases. Germline CDR1 reads DFQATT; CDR2 reads SNEGSKA (reference sequence). The CDR3 is 16 residues long. Germline trimming cut 2 bases from V and 1 base from J; bases unmatched to any gene: 6. CDR3 residues: CSARSFTSGGTDTQYF. In DNA, the CDR3 is TGCAGTGCTAGATCATTTACTAGCGGGGGCACAGATACGCAGTATTTT.

This clonotype was recorded at least ten times. V usage is TRBV3-1 and J usage is TRBJ2-1; 10 bases map to TRBD2. Per the germline V gene, CDR1 is LGHDT and CDR2 is YNNKEL (reference sequence). The trim removed 3 bases at V and 0 bases at J, leaving 5 bases unmatched. The CDR3 has 17 residues. This CDR3 is CASSHGTSAYSYNEQFF. The CDR3, as DNA: TGTGCCAGCAGCCACGGGACTAGCGCCTACTCCTACAATGAGCAGTTCTTC.

This chain connects TRBV18 to TRBJ2-7, with D tentatively TRBD1 or TRBD2 (6 bases each). Germline CDR1 KGHSH, CDR2 LQKENI. V was trimmed by 6 bases and J by 6 bases, leaving 18 bases between them. The CDR3 runs to 14 residues. The CDR3 loop is CASSMRDKNTEQYF. DNA for the CDR3: TGTGCCAGCTCCATGCGGGACAAGAATACCGAGCAGTACTTC.

CDR3 DNA sequence: TGCAGTGCCGCCCCTCTCGGAAGGCACACAGATACGCAGTATTTT. Amino acids: CSAAPLGRHTDTQYF. The V gene is TRBV20-1, the J gene TRBJ2-3, with D unresolved. The length of the CDR3 is 15 residues. Germline loops: CDR1 DFQATT, CDR2 SNEGSKA (reference sequence). Deletions cut 6 bases from V and 2 bases from J, with 18 bases between.

The gene calls are TRBV5-6 and TRBJ1-5, with a tentative D call TRBD1 (6 bases). The CDR3 spans 14 residues. Trimming took 4 bases from V and 4 from J, leaving 12 bases between them. In germline, CDR1 is SGHDT, CDR2 YYEEEE. DNA for the CDR3: TGTGCCAGCAGCGCTAGGACAGCGAATCAGCCCCAGCATTTT. Amino acids: CASSARTANQPQHF.

This clonotype was seen repeatedly, ten times or more. This chain links TRBV5-1 with TRBJ1-1; 11 bases map to TRBD1. The trim removed 4 bases at V and 3 bases at J, leaving 5 bases unmatched. The germline gives CDR1 SGHRS, CDR2 YFSETQ. The CDR3 totals 15 residues. The CDR3 DNA sequence: TGCGCCAGCAGCGGACAGGGGGCGAGAGACACTGAAGCTTTCTTT. Protein product: CASSGQGARDTEAFF.

This chain links TRBV28 with TRBJ1-2, with 7 positions matching TRBD1. CDR3 length: 15 residues. V shed 2 bases, J shed 2 bases, and the junction held 5 bases outside the gene matches. CDR1 and CDR2 (germline): MDHEN, SYDVKM. In DNA, the CDR3 is TGTGCCAGCAGTTTAATAGGGGGCATGAACTATGGCTACACCTTC. This codes for CASSLIGGMNYGYTF.

The V gene is TRBV5-1, the J gene TRBJ2-5, with a possible D match to TRBD2 (6 bases). This CDR3 spans 15 amino acids. Looked up from germline, CDR1 is SGHRS and CDR2 is YFSETQ. V lost 0 bases to trimming and J lost 9 bases, with 18 bases between them. CDR3 sequence: CASSLEWGPGESQYF. Written as DNA, the CDR3 is TGCGCCAGCAGCTTGGAGTGGGGACCGGGGGAGTCCCAGTACTTC.

J is TRBJ2-5 and V is TRBV20-1, with a weak D call TRBD2 (6 bases). The better agreement between TRBJ2-1 and the DNA end casts doubt on the J call. Looked up from germline, CDR1 is DFQATT and CDR2 is SNEGSKA (reference sequence). The CDR3 consists of 13 residues. CDR3 protein: CSALGGELDEQFF. CDR3 nucleotides: TGCAGTGCTTTGGGAGGAGAGTTGGATGAGCAGTTCTTC.

For the CDR3, the DNA is TGTGCCAGCAGCGAACGAAGCGAAGAGACCCAGTACTTC. Its protein is CASSERSEETQYF. V is TRBV2 and J is TRBJ2-5; D remains unclear. The CDR3 loop spans 13 amino acids. CDR1 SNHLY and CDR2 FYNNEI come from the germline V gene. V lost 6 bases to trimming and J lost 3 bases, with 11 bases between them. Filled out from reference TRBV2 and TRBJ2-5, the complete variable domain reads EPEVTQTPSHQVTQMGQEVILRCVPISNHLYFYWYRQILGQKVEFLVSFYNNEISEKSEIFDDQFSVERPDGSNFTLKIRSTKLEDSAMYFCASSERSEETQYFGPGTRLLVL.

V gene TRBV7-6 combines with J gene TRBJ2-2; possible D gene TRBD2, 6 bases. CDR1 and CDR2 from the germline V gene are SGHVS and FNYEAQ. Trimming left V 3 bases short and J 6 bases short, with 11 bases between. The CDR3 sequence is 14 residues long. The CDR3 spells CASSFRSGSGELFF. CDR3 nucleotide sequence: TGTGCCAGCAGCTTTCGTAGCGGTTCCGGGGAGCTGTTTTTT.

In regard to this clonotype: The junction shows a germline mismatch at one end, possibly a read error. V gene TRBV4-2 combines with J gene TRBJ1-2, with no clear D. CDR1 LGHNA and CDR2 YNFKEQ come from the germline V gene. This CDR3 is built from 12 residues. The CDR3 sequence: CASSQVKEQLLF. The CDR3 DNA reads as TGTGCCAGCAGCCAAGTTAAGGAACAGCTCCTTTTC.

This clonotype was detected only a few times. Here the CDR3 reads CASSSENRVVDTQYF. The CDR3 nucleotides are TGTGCCAGCAGCTCCGAAAACAGGGTGGTAGATACGCAGTATTTT. The chain links TRBV7-2 to TRBJ2-3; tentatively, D is TRBD1 (6 bases). CDR1 and CDR2 from the germline V gene are SGHTA and FQGNSA. Trimming removed 4 bases from V and 5 bases from J, with 16 bases in between. The CDR3 has 15 amino acids.

This clonotype turned up a few times. The rearrangement links TRBV19 to TRBJ2-1; D is ambiguous. V dropped 8 bases and J dropped 6 bases, with 11 bases sitting between them. The CDR3 consists of 12 residues. Germline CDR1 and CDR2: LNHDA and SQIVND (reference sequence). This CDR3 reads CASGLLLNEQFF. In nucleotides, the CDR3 is TGTGCCAGTGGGCTTCTCCTCAATGAGCAGTTCTTC.

J is TRBJ2-5 and V is TRBV5-1; D is possibly TRBD1 (6 bases). This CDR3 is 15 amino acids long. The germline V and J ends were trimmed by 5 bases and 0 bases, with 14 bases remaining between them. Per germline, CDR1 SGHRS and CDR2 YFSETQ. The CDR3 region has the DNA TGCGCCAGCAGTAGAGGGGGTAGTGACCAAGAGACCCAGTACTTC. Protein: CASSRGGSDQETQYF.

V and J are TRBV5-1 and TRBJ2-5, with D possibly matching TRBD2 (6 bases). The germline gives CDR1 SGHRS, CDR2 YFSETQ. The CDR3 contains 15 residues. V dropped 1 base and J dropped 0 bases, with 10 bases sitting between them. This CDR3 is CASSLLASDQETQYF. The CDR3 nucleotides read TGCGCCAGCAGCTTGCTAGCGTCCGACCAAGAGACCCAGTACTTC. Full variable domain (missing parts from reference TRBV5-1 and TRBJ2-5): KAGVTQTPRYLIKTRGQQVTLSCSPISGHRSVSWYQQTPGQGLQFLFEYFSETQRNKGNFPGRFSGRQFSNSRSEMNVSTLELGDSALYLCASSLLASDQETQYFGPGTRLLVL.

This clonotype was counted a few times. CDR3 DNA: TGTGCCAGCAGTAACACAGGGGGGTGGACTGAAGCTTTCTTT. Translation gives CASSNTGGWTEAFF. J is TRBJ1-1 and V is TRBV6-2 or TRBV6-3; 8 positions agree with TRBD1. The CDR3 runs 14 residues. The ends lost 5 bases at V and 5 bases at J; junction bases unmatched: 7. Per the germline V gene, CDR1 is MNHEY and CDR2 is SVGEGT.

The chain carries TRBV9 and TRBJ2-5; 11 nucleotides align to TRBD2. The DNA matches TRBJ2-1 better at its end, which makes the J call doubtful. CDR3 length equals 16 residues. Germline lookup yields CDR1 SGDLS and CDR2 YYNGEE. CDR3 nucleotides: TGTGCCAGCAGCGGTTACGGGACTAGCGGTTCCAATGAGCAGTTCTTC. It yields the protein CASSGYGTSGSNEQFF.

Of note for this clonotype: The junction and the germline gene differ at one end; a read error may be behind it. The rearrangement joins TRBV24-1 to TRBJ2-1; a weak D match, TRBD2 (6 bases). This CDR3 has 12 residues. CDR1 is KGHDR, CDR2 SFDVKD, per germline. This CDR3 is CATSRDSNEQFF. The CDR3, as DNA: TGCGCCACCAGCCGGGACTCCAATGAGCAGTTCTTC.

This clonotype turned up a few times. The V gene is TRBV7-7, the J gene TRBJ2-1; D is possibly TRBD2 (6 bases). The CDR3 loop spans 13 amino acids. Between the trimmed V and J ends, which lost 3 bases and 6 bases, there was a span of 9 bases. CDR1 SSHAT and CDR2 FNYEAQ come from the germline V gene (reference sequence). CDR3 bases: TGTGCCAGCAGCTTGGCGGGGTTCAATGAGCAGTTCTTC. This codes for CASSLAGFNEQFF.

This clonotype was picked up a small number of times. The chain combines TRBV29-1 with TRBJ1-5; D is possibly TRBD1 (5 bases). V lost 6 bases, J lost 3 bases, and 15 bases lay in between. Per germline, CDR1 SQVTM and CDR2 ANQGSEA. The CDR3 covers 14 residues. The CDR3 sequence: CSVRGGGNNQPQHF. In DNA form, the CDR3 reads TGCAGCGTGAGGGGAGGTGGGAACAATCAGCCCCAGCATTTT.

As concerns this clonotype: An end of the junction does not agree with germline; a read error may underlie this. The gene calls are TRBV12-3 or TRBV12-4 and TRBJ2-3; 7 positions agree with TRBD2. The CDR3 loop spans 15 amino acids. The CDR3 loop is CASSLAVVATDTQYF. The DNA of the CDR3 is TGTGCCAGCAGTCTAGCGGTGGTAGCCACAGATACGCAGTATTTT.

This CDR3 is CASSLTPVSGSSYNEQFF. CDR3 DNA: TGTGCCAGCAGTTTAACACCGGTTAGCGGGAGCTCCTACAATGAGCAGTTCTTC. The chain employs TRBV12-3 or TRBV12-4 and TRBJ2-1; 9 bases are a match to TRBD2. The CDR3 runs to 18 residues. The junction had 8 bases not matched to a gene; V was cut back by 2 bases and J by 0 bases.

This clonotype occurred a few times. This rearrangement joins TRBV27 to TRBJ1-2, with 11 bases matching TRBD1. Germline V gene data show CDR1 as MNHEY and CDR2 as SMNVEV (reference sequence). After removal of 7 bases from V and 5 bases from J, the junction contained 3 bases not matched to a gene. The CDR3 is made up of 13 amino acids. Here the CDR3 DNA reads TGTGCCAGCAAGGGACAGGGGGGATATGGCTACACCTTC. It specifies CASKGQGGYGYTF.

This clonotype was detected only a few times. V gene TRBV2 combines with J gene TRBJ1-1; the D is unclear. V was clipped by 8 bases and J by 5 bases, with 12 bases between them. The germline CDR1 and CDR2 sequences are SNHLY and FYNNEI. The CDR3 spans 12 residues. DNA for the CDR3: TGTGCCAGCGGATTTGTAGAGACTGAAGCTTTCTTT. Translated: CASGFVETEAFF.

The chain employs TRBV3-1 and TRBJ2-4, with no clear D. The V end lost 4 bases, the J end lost 3 bases, and 10 bases lay between the germline ends. This CDR3 region has 14 residues. Germline V gives CDR1 LGHDT, CDR2 YNNKEL (reference sequence). DNA for the CDR3: TGTGCCAGCAGCCCCGGGCCAGACAAAAACATTCAGTACTTC. The encoded protein is CASSPGPDKNIQYF.